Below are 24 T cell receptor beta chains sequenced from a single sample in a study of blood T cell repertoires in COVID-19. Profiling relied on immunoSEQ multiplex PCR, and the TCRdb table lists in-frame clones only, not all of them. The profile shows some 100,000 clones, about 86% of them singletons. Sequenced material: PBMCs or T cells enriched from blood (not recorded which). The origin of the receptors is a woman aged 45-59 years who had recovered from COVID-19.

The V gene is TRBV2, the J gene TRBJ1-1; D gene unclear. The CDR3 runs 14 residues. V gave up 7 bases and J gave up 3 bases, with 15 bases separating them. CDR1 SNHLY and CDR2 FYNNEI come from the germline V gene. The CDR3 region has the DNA TGTGCCAGCACTGAGGGCGATCGGTACACTGAAGCTTTCTTT. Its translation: CASTEGDRYTEAFF.

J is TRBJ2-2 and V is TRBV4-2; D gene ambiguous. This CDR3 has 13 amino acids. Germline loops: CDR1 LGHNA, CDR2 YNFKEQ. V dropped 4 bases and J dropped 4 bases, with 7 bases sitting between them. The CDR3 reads CASSRDGTGELFF. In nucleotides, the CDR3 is TGTGCCAGCAGCCGAGACGGCACCGGGGAGCTGTTTTTT.

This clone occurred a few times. The CDR3 region has the DNA TGTGCCAGCCGTCGGGATACCGCCCCAGATACGCAGTATTTT. Protein: CASRRDTAPDTQYF. The gene calls are TRBV6-5 and TRBJ2-3; the D gene is possibly TRBD2 (5 bases). Trimming shortened V by 8 bases and J by 4 bases, and 16 bases separated the two germline ends. The CDR3 sequence is 14 residues long. Germline lookup yields CDR1 MNHEY and CDR2 SVGAGI.

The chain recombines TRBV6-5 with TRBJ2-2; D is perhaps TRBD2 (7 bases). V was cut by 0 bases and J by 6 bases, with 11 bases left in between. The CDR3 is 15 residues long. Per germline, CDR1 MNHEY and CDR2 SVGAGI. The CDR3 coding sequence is TGTGCCAGCAGTTACTCGACGGGGGGCCCCGGGGAGCTGTTTTTT. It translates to CASSYSTGGPGELFF.

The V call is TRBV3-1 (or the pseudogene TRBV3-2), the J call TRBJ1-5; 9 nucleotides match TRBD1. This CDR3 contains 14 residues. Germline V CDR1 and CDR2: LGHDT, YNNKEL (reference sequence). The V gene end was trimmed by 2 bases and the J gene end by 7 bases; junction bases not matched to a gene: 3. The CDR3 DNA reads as TGTGCCAGCAGCCAAACAGGGGGCAGCCAGCCCCAGCATTTT. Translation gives CASSQTGGSQPQHF.

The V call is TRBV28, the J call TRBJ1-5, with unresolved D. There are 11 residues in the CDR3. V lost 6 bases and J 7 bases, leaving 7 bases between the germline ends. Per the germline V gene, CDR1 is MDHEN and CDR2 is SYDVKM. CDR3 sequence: CASSTAQPQHF. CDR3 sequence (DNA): TGTGCCAGCAGCACTGCCCAGCCCCAGCATTTT.

In DNA, the CDR3 is TGTGCCACCTCTTCGGGGTATCAGGGGAATCAGCCCCAGCATTTT. Encoded protein: CATSSGYQGNQPQHF. The rearrangement uses TRBV10-3 and TRBJ1-5; possibly TRBD1 for D (6 bases). The V gene's germline CDR1 is ENHRY and CDR2 SYGVKD. V lost 10 bases and J 4 bases, leaving 20 bases between the germline ends. The CDR3 has 15 amino acids.

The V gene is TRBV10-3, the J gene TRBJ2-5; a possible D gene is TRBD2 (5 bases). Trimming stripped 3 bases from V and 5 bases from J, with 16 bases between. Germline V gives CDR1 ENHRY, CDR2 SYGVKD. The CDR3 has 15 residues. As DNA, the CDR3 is TGTGCCATCAGTGACTCAGTCTATTCGGGGGAGACCCAGTACTTC. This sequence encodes CAISDSVYSGETQYF.

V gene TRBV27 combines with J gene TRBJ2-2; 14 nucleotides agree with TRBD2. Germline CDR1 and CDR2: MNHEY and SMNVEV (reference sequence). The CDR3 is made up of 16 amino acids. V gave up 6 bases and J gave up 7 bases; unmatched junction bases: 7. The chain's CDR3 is CASSRLAGGTNGELFF. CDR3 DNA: TGTGCCAGCAGCCGACTAGCGGGAGGGACGAACGGGGAGCTGTTTTTT.

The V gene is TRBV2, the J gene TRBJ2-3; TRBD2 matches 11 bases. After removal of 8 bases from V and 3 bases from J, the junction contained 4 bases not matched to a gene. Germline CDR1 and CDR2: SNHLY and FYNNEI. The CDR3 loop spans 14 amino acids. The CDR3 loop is CASQLAGVTDTQYF. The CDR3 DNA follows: TGTGCCAGCCAACTAGCGGGGGTTACAGATACGCAGTATTTT.

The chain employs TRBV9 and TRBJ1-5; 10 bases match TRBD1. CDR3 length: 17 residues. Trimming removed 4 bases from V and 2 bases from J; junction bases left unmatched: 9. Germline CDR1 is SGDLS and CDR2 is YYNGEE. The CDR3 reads CASSLTDGTGGNQPQHF. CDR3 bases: TGTGCCAGCAGCCTGACGGACGGGACAGGGGGCAATCAGCCCCAGCATTTT.

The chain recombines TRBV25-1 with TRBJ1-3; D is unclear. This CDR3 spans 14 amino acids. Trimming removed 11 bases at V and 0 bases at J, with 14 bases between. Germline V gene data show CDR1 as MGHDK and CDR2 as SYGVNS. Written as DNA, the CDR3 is TGTGCCGTGAGAAGAGGGAGCTCTGGAAACACCATATATTTT. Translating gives CAVRRGSSGNTIYF.

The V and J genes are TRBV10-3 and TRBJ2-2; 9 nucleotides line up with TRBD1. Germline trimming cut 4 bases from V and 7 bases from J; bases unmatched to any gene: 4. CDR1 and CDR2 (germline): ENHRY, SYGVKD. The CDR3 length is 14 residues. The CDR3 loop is CAISGTGADGELFF. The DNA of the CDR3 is TGTGCCATCAGTGGGACAGGGGCCGACGGGGAGCTGTTTTTT.

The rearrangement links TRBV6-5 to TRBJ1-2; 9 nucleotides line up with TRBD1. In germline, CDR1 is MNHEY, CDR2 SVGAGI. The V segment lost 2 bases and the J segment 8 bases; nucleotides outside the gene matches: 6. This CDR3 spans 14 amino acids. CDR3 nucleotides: TGTGCCAGCAGTTACAGGACAGGGGCGCCCGGCTACACCTTC. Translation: CASSYRTGAPGYTF.

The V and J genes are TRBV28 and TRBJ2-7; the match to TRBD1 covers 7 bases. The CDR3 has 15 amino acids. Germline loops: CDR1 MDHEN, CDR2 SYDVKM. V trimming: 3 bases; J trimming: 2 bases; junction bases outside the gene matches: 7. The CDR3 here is CASSLGMGTAYEQYF. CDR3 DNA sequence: TGTGCCAGCAGTTTGGGTATGGGGACAGCCTACGAGCAGTACTTC. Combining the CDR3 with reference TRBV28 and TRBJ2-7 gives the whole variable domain DVKVTQSSRYLVKRTGEKVFLECVQDMDHENMFWYRQDPGLGLRLIYFSYDVKMKEKGDIPEGYSVSREKKERFSLILESASTNQTSMYLCASSLGMGTAYEQYFGPGTRLTVT.

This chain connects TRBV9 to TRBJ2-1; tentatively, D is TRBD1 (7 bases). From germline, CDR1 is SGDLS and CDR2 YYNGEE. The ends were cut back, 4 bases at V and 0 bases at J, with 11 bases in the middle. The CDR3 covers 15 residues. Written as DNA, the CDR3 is TGTGCCAGCAGCCCTCAGGGGGGCTCCTACAATGAGCAGTTCTTC. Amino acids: CASSPQGGSYNEQFF.

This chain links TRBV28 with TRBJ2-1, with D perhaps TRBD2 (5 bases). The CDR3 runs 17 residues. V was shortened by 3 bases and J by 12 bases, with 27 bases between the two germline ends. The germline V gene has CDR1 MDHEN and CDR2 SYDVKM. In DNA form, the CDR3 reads TGTGCCAGCAGTTTGGGGAGAGTTCCCCGGTCCTTACAAAGGCAGTTCTTC. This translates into CASSLGRVPRSLQRQFF. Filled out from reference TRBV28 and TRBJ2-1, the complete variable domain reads DVKVTQSSRYLVKRTGEKVFLECVQDMDHENMFWYRQDPGLGLRLIYFSYDVKMKEKGDIPEGYSVSREKKERFSLILESASTNQTSMYLCASSLGRVPRSLQRQFFGPGTRLTVL.

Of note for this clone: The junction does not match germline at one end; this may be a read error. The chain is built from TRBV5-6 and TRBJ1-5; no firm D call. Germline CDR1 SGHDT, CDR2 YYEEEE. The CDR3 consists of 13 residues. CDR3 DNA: TGTGCCAGCAGCCGGTCGGCGGGTCAGCCTCAGCATTTT. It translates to CASSRSAGQPQHF.

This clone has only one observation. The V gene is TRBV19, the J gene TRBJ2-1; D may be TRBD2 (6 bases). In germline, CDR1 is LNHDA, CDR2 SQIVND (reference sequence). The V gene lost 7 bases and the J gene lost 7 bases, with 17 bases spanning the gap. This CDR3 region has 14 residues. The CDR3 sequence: CASTMGGRLNEQFF. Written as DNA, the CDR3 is TGTGCCAGTACGATGGGAGGCAGGTTGAATGAGCAGTTCTTC.

In DNA, the CDR3 is TGTGCCAGCAGCCAGGACAGGGCCTTAGCGAGTGCTGAAGCTTTCTTT. This encodes CASSQDRALASAEAFF. The V and J genes are TRBV7-9 and TRBJ1-1; 8 nucleotides agree with TRBD1. The CDR3 runs 16 residues. Germline CDR1 reads SEHNR; CDR2 reads FQNEAQ (reference sequence). After removal of 5 bases from V and 6 bases from J, the junction contained 14 bases not matched to a gene.

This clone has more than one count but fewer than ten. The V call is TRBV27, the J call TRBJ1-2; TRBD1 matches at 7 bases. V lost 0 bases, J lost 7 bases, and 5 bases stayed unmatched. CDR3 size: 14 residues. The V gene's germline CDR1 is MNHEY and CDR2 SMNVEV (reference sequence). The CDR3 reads CASSLSRDSRGYTF. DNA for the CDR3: TGTGCCAGCAGTTTATCGAGGGACAGCCGTGGCTACACCTTC.

The CDR3 region has the DNA TGTGCCAGCAGTGAAGCGGGACAGATCTCCTACGAGCAGTACTTC. This encodes CASSEAGQISYEQYF. V gene TRBV2 combines with J gene TRBJ2-7; 7 bases are shared with TRBD1. V dropped 0 bases and J dropped 0; count of bases not matched to a gene: 2. From germline, CDR1 is SNHLY and CDR2 FYNNEI. The CDR3 spans 15 residues.

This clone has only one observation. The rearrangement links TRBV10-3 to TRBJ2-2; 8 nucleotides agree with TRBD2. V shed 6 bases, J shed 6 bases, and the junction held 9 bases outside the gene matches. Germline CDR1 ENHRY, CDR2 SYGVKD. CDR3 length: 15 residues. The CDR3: CAIRTSFSGAGELFF. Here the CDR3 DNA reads TGTGCCATCAGAACCAGTTTTAGCGGGGCCGGGGAGCTGTTTTTT.

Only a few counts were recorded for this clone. Here the CDR3 DNA reads TGTGCCACCAGCAGATCCCGGACTAGCGGGGGGGAATATACGCAGTATTTT. Its protein product is CATSRSRTSGGEYTQYF. This chain uses TRBV15 with TRBJ2-3, with 15 bases fitting TRBD2. V lost 2 bases and J lost 7; bases outside the gene matches: 7. CDR1 and CDR2 (germline): LNHNV, YYDKDF (reference sequence). The CDR3 totals 17 residues.